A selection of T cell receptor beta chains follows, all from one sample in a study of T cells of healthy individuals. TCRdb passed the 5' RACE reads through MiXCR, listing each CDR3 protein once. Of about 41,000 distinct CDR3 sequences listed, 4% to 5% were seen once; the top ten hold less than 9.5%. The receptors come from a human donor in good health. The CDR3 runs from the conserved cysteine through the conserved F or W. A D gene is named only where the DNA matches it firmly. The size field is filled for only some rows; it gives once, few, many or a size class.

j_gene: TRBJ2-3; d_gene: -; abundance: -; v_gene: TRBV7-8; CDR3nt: TGTGCCAGCGGCTTTTTAAGCGATACGCAGTATTTT; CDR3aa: CASGFLSDTQYF
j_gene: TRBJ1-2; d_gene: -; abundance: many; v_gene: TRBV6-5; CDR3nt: TGTGCCATCGGAGGGAACTATGGCTACACCTTC; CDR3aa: CAIGGNYGYTF
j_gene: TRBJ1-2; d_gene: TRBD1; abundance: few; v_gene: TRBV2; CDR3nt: TGTGCCAGCACCTCGGACAGGGGGAGAACTAATTATGGCTACACCTTC; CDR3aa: CASTSDRGRTNYGYTF
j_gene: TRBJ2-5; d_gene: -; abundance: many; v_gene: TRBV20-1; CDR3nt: TGCACCGGGGAGTTCCAAGAGACCCAGTACTTC; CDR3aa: CTGEFQETQYF
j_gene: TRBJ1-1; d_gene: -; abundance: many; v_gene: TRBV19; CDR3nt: TGTGCCAGTTCCCGAGGGTTATGGACTGAAGCTTTCTTT; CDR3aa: CASSRGLWTEAFF
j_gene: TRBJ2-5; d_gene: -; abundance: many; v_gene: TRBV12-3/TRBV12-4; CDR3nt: TGTGCCAGCAGTTTAAAGGAGACCCAGTACTTC; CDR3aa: CASSLKETQYF
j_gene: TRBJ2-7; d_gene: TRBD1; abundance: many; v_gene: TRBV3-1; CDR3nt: TGTGCCAGCAGCCAAAAGGGTCTTTGGGACAGAAGACCCTACGAGCAGTACTTC; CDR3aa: CASSQKGLWDRRPYEQYF
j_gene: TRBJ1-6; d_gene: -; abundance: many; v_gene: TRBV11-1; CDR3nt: TGTGCCAGCAGCTTAGCAGGGTATAATTCACCCCTCCACTTT; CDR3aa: CASSLAGYNSPLHF
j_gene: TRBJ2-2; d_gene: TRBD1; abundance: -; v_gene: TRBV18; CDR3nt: TGTGCCAGCTCACCACACAGGGGTGGCACCGGGGAGCTGTTTTTT; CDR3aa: CASSPHRGGTGELFF
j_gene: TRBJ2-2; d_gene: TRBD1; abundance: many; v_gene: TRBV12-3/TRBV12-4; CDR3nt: TGTGCCAGCAGTCGACAGGGACACGGGGAGCTGTTTTTT; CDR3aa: CASSRQGHGELFF
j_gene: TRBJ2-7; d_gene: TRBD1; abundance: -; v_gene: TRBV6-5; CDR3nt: TGTGCCAGCAGTTACTCGTGGATAACGTTGCCGCGACAGGGAAACGAGCAGTACTTC; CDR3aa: CASSYSWITLPRQGNEQYF
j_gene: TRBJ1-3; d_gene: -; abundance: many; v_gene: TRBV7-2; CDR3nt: TGTGCCAGCAGCTTAAATCAACTCTCTGGAAACACCATATATTTT; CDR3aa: CASSLNQLSGNTIYF
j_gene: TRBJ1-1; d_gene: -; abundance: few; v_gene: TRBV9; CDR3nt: TGTGCCAGCAGCGTAGGAGGACGCTCGAACACTGAAGCTTTCTTT; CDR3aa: CASSVGGRSNTEAFF
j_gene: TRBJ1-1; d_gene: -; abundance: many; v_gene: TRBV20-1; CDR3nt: TGCAACCCAGTCCGCGGAGGGCGAAGAGGTAACACTGAAGCTTTCTTT; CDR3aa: CNPVRGGRRGNTEAFF
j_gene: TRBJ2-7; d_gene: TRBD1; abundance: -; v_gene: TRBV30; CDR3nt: TGTGCCTGGAGCAGGGGACAGACCTACGAGCAGTACTTC; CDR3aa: CAWSRGQTYEQYF
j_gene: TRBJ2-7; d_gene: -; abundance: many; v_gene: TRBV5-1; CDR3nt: TGCGCCAGCAGCTTGGAAGGCTACGAGCAGTACTTC; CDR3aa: CASSLEGYEQYF
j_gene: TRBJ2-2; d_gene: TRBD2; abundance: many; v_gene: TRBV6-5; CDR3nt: TGTGCCAGCAGTTACGGGACTAGCGGAAGCAACACCGGGGAGCTGTTTTTT; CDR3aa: CASSYGTSGSNTGELFF
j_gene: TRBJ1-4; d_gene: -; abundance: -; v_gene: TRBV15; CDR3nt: TGTGCCACCAGCAGAGATCCCTACAGAAATCCCGCAACTAATGAAAAACTGTTTTTT; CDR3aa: CATSRDPYRNPATNEKLFF
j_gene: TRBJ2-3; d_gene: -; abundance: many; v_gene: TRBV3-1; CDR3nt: TGTGCCAGCAGCCCCGTTTTTTTAGGGACTCTAGTTAGCACAGATACGCAGTATTTT; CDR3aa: CASSPVFLGTLVSTDTQYF
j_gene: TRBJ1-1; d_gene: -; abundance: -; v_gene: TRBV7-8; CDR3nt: TGTGCCAGCAGCCGCGGGGCCTTGGGGGGCGCGACAAGCACTGAAGCTTTCTTT; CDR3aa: CASSRGALGGATSTEAFF
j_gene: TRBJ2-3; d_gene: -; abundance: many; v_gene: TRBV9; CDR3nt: TGTGCCAGCAGCGTAGGTCACAGGACCGGGACAGATACGCAGTATTTT; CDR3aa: CASSVGHRTGTDTQYF
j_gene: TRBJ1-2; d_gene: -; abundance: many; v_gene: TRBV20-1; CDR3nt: TGCAGTGCCTGGACGGTTTACTATGGCTACACCTTC; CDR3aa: CSAWTVYYGYTF
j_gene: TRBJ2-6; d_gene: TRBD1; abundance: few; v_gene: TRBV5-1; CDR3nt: TGCGCCAGCAGCTTAAAGGACAGGAGCATCTCTGGGGCCAACGTCCTGACTTTC; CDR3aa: CASSLKDRSISGANVLTF
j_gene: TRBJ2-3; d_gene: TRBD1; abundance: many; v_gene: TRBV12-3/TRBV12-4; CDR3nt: TGTGCCAGCAGTCTTGTCGGACAGGGAACAGATACGCAGTATTTT; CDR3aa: CASSLVGQGTDTQYF
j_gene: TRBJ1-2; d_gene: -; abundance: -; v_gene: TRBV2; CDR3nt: TGTGCCAGCAGGGAAACTTTTTTGGGGGGCGCGGACTATGGCTACACCTTC; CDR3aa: CASRETFLGGADYGYTF
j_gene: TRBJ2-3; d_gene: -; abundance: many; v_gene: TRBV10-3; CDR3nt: TGTGCCATCACCCCTGACAGCTCCACAGATACGCAGTATTTT; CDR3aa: CAITPDSSTDTQYF
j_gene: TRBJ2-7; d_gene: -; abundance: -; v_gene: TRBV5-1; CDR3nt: TGCGCCAGCAGCCCCGGGGGAGGTGTCTCCTACGAGCAGTACTTC; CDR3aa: CASSPGGGVSYEQYF
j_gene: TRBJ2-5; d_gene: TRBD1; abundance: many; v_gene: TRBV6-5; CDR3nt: TGTGCCAGCAGGTCTACAGGGGGCGGTGAGACCCAGTACTTC; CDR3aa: CASRSTGGGETQYF
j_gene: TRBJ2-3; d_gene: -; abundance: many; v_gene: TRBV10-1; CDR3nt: TGCGCCAGCAGTGAGTCGAATGGAGATACGCAGTATTTT; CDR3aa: CASSESNGDTQYF
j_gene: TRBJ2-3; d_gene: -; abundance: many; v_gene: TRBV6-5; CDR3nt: TGTGCCAGCGTTAGAGGGGATACGCAGTATTTT; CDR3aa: CASVRGDTQYF
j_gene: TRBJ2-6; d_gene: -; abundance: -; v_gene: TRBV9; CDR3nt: TGTGCCAGCAGCGTACGGGACAACTCTGGGGCCAACGTCCTGACTTTC; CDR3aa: CASSVRDNSGANVLTF
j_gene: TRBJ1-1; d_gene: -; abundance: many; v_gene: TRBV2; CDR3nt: TGTGCCAGCAGTGAACAGGTGAACACTGAAGCTTTCTTT; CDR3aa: CASSEQVNTEAFF
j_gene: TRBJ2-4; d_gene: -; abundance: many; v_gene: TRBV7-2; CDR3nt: TGTGCCAGCAGCTTTACAGTGGGGCAGCCTATAGCCAAAAACATTCAGTACTTC; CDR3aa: CASSFTVGQPIAKNIQYF
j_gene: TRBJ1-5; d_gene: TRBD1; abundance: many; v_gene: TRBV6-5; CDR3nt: TGTGCCAGCAGTGAGGACAGGGCAAGCAATCAGCCCCAGCATTTT; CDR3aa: CASSEDRASNQPQHF
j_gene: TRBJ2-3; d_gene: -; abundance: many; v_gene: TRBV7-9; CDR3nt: TGTGCCAGCAGCAAACCTCCCCCCGCATTTACGCAGTATTTT; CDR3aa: CASSKPPPAFTQYF
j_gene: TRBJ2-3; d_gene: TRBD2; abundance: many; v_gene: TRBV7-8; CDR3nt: TGTGCCAGCAGCTTACGCCGACTAGCGGGATTAGATACGCAGTATTTT; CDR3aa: CASSLRRLAGLDTQYF
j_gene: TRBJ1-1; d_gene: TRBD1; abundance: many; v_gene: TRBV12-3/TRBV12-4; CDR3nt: TGTGCCAGCAGTTGGACAGGGGAGAACACTGAAGCTTTCTTT; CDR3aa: CASSWTGENTEAFF
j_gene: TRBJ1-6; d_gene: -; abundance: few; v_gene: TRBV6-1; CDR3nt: TGTGCCAGCAGTGACCGGGCCGACTCCTATAATTCACCCCTCCACTTT; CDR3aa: CASSDRADSYNSPLHF
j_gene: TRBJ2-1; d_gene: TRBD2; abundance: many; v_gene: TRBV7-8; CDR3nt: TGTGCCAGCATTCAAGAAGGGGGGACTAGCGCATACAATGAGCAGTTCTTC; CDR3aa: CASIQEGGTSAYNEQFF
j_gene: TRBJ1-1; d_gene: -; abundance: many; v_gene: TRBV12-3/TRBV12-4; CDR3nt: TGTGCCAGCAGTTCTGGCCCTGAAGCTTTCTTT; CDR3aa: CASSSGPEAFF
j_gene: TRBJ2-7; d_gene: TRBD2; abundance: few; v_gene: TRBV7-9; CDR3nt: TGTGCCAGCAGCTTACTAGCGGGGGACTACGAGCAGTACTTC; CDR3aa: CASSLLAGDYEQYF
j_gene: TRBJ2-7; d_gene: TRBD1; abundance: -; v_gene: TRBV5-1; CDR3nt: TGCGCCAGCAGCGCCGAACCAGGGGGCCTAACAGAGCAGTACTTC; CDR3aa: CASSAEPGGLTEQYF
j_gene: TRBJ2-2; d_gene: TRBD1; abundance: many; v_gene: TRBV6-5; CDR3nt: TGTGCCAGCAGGCGACAGGGGTCCGGGGAGCTGTTTTTT; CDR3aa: CASRRQGSGELFF